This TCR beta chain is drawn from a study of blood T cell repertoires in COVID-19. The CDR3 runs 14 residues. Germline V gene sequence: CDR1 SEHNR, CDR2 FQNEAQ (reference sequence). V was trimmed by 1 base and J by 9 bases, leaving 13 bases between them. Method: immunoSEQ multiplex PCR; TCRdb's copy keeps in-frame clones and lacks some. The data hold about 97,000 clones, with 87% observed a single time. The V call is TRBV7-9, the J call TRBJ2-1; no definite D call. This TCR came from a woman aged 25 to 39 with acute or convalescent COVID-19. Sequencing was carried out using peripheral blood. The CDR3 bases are TGTGCCAGCAGCTTAGACCTGAAAGCAACTGAGCAGTTCTTC. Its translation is CASSLDLKATEQFF.